This T cell receptor (beta chain) derives from a study of T cells in women clearing cervical HPV infection. About the study: For cases, blood was sampled a median about 140 days after lesion detection, interquartile range 90 to 200 days.

Worth noting for this clone: The CDR3 end is not reached by the read, which stops 3 residues before it; the germline J gene fills it in.

The assay was immunoSEQ multiplex PCR, and TCRdb's table has in-frame clones only and misses some. This sample's table has about 22,000 clones. Per germline, CDR1 SNHLY and CDR2 FYNNEI. This CDR3 comprises 14 residues. This TCR was sampled from a woman between 18 and 75 years old with a cervical HPV16 infection that either progressed to CIN3+ or cleared (not recorded which). The material sequenced was blood buffy coat. The genes are TRBV2 and TRBJ1-2; D perhaps matches TRBD1 (6 bases). The CDR3 protein is CASSEGAWGTSYTF. Partial CDR3 DNA: TGTGCCAGCAGTGAAGGGGCCTGGGGGACAAGC.